A single sample is the source of the 2 T cell receptor beta chains below, sequenced in a study of T cells in Graves' hyperthyroidism and ophthalmopathy. Amplification of TCR beta CDR3 regions was performed using RNA transcripts as template. First-round RT-PCR of the TCR CDR3 relied on the HTBI primer set. From the multiplex PCR reads, TCRdb called clonotypes with MiXCR, one entry per CDR3 protein. The data hold approximately 700,000 distinct CDR3 sequences, with 15% to 20% observed a single time. Sequenced sample: blood. The receptor source for this set is a man aged 18 to 29 with Graves' hyperthyroidism.

The chain is built from TRBV20-1 and TRBJ1-5, with a possible D match to TRBD1 (5 bases). This CDR3 has 15 residues. Trimming stripped 5 bases from V and 5 bases from J, with 19 bases between. Germline V gene data show CDR1 as DFQATT and CDR2 as SNEGSKA (reference sequence). Written as DNA, the CDR3 is TGCAGTGCTGTAGTTGCAGGGAGGTTGTATCAGCCCCAGCATTTT. It yields the protein CSAVVAGRLYQPQHF.

The table lists this clonotype with a few counts. The chain joins TRBV15 to TRBJ1-2; 7 nucleotides agree with TRBD1. This CDR3 has 14 residues. In germline, CDR1 is LNHNV, CDR2 YYDKDF (reference sequence). V gave up 0 bases and J gave up 6 bases; unmatched junction bases: 4. CDR3 amino acids: CATSRDRTGDGYTF. The CDR3, as DNA: TGTGCCACCAGCAGAGATCGGACAGGCGATGGCTACACCTTC.